Listed below are T cell receptor beta chains from one sample, sequenced in a study of CD8 T cells in ankylosing spondylitis. Via MiXCR, TCRdb re-called the 5' RACE reads, giving one row per CDR3 protein. The data show more than 250,000 distinct CDR3 sequences, approximately 8% seen once. The specimen sequenced was blood, either unsorted or a sorted T cell fraction (not recorded which). These receptors were obtained from a male donor with ankylosing spondylitis. Both conserved end residues are part of each CDR3. The order of the fields is clone size, J gene, D gene, V gene, CDR3 DNA, CDR3 protein. A D gene is named only where the DNA matches it firmly. Rows may omit the clone size; those that give it use once, few, many or a size class.

many TRBJ2-5 TRBD1 TRBV29-1 TGCAGCGTCCTCATAACAGGGGGCGAAGAGACCCAGTACTTC CSVLITGGEETQYF
many TRBJ1-5 TRBD1 TRBV28 TGTGCCAGCAGTTTCGGGGACAGAGACAATCAGCCCCAGCATTTT CASSFGDRDNQPQHF
. TRBJ2-2 TRBD2 TRBV12-3/TRBV12-4 TGTGCCAGCAACTCGGGACTAGCGGGGTCGAACACCGGGGAGCTGTTTTTT CASNSGLAGSNTGELFF
. TRBJ1-1 TRBD1 TRBV29-1 TGCAGCGTTGCCCGACAGGGTCGGGGTTCTGAAGCTTTCTTT CSVARQGRGSEAFF
many TRBJ2-5 . TRBV12-3/TRBV12-4 TGTGCCAGCAGGAGGGACGTAGGACCAGAGACCCAGTACTTC CASRRDVGPETQYF
many TRBJ2-3 TRBD1 TRBV10-3 TGTGCCATACAGGGGTACACAGATACGCAGTATTTT CAIQGYTDTQYF
many TRBJ2-2 . TRBV5-1 TGCGCCAGCAGCGTACTAGGGGAGCTGTTTTTT CASSVLGELFF
few TRBJ1-5 TRBD1 TRBV20-1 TGCAGTGCTAGAGATATTATCAGGACAGGGGGTAGTCAGCCCCAGCATTTT CSARDIIRTGGSQPQHF
few TRBJ2-1 TRBD2 TRBV3-1 TGTGCCAGCAGCCAAGTGGGCGGGAGAGGTTTGTTAAATGAGCAGTTCTTC CASSQVGGRGLLNEQFF
few TRBJ2-2 . TRBV7-9 TGTGCCAGCAGCTTCGGCAGGGATTCCGGGGAGCTGTTTTTT CASSFGRDSGELFF
. TRBJ2-2 . TRBV10-3 TGTGCCATCAGGGAGCAGACGAACACCGGGGAGCTGTTTTTT CAIREQTNTGELFF
few TRBJ2-6 TRBD2 TRBV6-2/TRBV6-3 TGTGCCAGCTTTCCGCTCGGACTAGCGGGAGGTCCCGGGGCCAACGTCCTGACTTTC CASFPLGLAGGPGANVLTF
. TRBJ1-4 . TRBV4-3 TGCGCCAGCAGCCAAGGGGCCATTCGGGGGAATGAAAAACTGTTTTTT CASSQGAIRGNEKLFF
few TRBJ1-1 . TRBV7-9 TGTGCCAGCAGCTTGACAGTCGAAGCTTTCTTT CASSLTVEAFF
many TRBJ2-3 TRBD1 TRBV4-2 TGTGCCAGCAGCTCCCAACAGGGGGCCACAGATACGCAGTATTTT CASSSQQGATDTQYF
. TRBJ2-5 TRBD2 TRBV5-6 TGTGCCAGCAGCTTGGGACCGGGGACTAATAGGGAGACCCAGTACTTC CASSLGPGTNRETQYF
few TRBJ1-1 . TRBV19 TGTGCCAGTAGTAAGGAGGAATCCACTGAAGCTTTCTTT CASSKEESTEAFF
. TRBJ2-7 . TRBV12-3/TRBV12-4 TGTGCCAGCAGTCGGGACGTCCACGAGCAGTACTTC CASSRDVHEQYF
few TRBJ2-5 . TRBV30 TGTGCCTCCGGGGTGAATGGGGAGACCCAGTACTTC CASGVNGETQYF
. TRBJ2-7 . TRBV20-1 TGCAGTGCGATACAGGAACCGACCTACGAGCAGTACTTC CSAIQEPTYEQYF
many TRBJ2-5 . TRBV14 TGTGCCAGCAGCCAAGATCCTGGGTTTAGAGAGACCCAGTACTTC CASSQDPGFRETQYF
. TRBJ1-4 TRBD1 TRBV27 TGTGCCAGCAGTTCCCCGGGACAGGGGAATGAAAAACTGTTTTTT CASSSPGQGNEKLFF
many TRBJ2-3 . TRBV6-2/TRBV6-3 TGTGCCAGCAGTTACTCGTTCCTAGATACGCAGTATTTT CASSYSFLDTQYF
many TRBJ2-1 . TRBV9 TGTGCCAGCAGCGTAGTGTTTCCGAGTGAGGGAGGTAGGGCCTACAATGAGCAGTTCTTC CASSVVFPSEGGRAYNEQFF
. TRBJ2-7 TRBD1 TRBV19 TGTGCCAGTAGTAGCACGGGACAGCCAGAGGAGCAGTACTTC CASSSTGQPEEQYF
. TRBJ2-7 . TRBV20-1 TGCAGTGCTAGAATTAGTTCTGACGAGCAGTACTTC CSARISSDEQYF
few TRBJ2-7 . TRBV5-1 TGCGCCAGCAGCTCGGCCTCCTACGAGCAGTACTTC CASSSASYEQYF
few TRBJ2-5 . TRBV7-9 TGTGCCAGCAGCACCCGACAGGACGAGTACCAAGAGACCCAGTACTTC CASSTRQDEYQETQYF
. TRBJ1-1 . TRBV5-1 TGCGCCAGCAGCTTGGACAGAACGAACATGAACACTGAAGCTTTCTTT CASSLDRTNMNTEAFF
. TRBJ1-4 . TRBV29-1 TGCAGCGTTGCGCCCCAAGGAGGGGAAAAACTGTTTTTT CSVAPQGGEKLFF
many TRBJ2-1 TRBD2 TRBV12-3/TRBV12-4 TGTGCCAGCAGTTCCAATACCGGGACTAGCGGGGGAAATTTTAAGCAGTTCTTC CASSSNTGTSGGNFKQFF
. TRBJ2-7 TRBD2 TRBV5-1 TGCGCCAGCAGCAGCGGGACTAGCGGGAGTAGGTACGAGCAGTACTTC CASSSGTSGSRYEQYF
few TRBJ1-3 . TRBV5-1 TGCGCCAGCAGGGTAGAATCTGGAAACACCATATATTTT CASRVESGNTIYF
few TRBJ1-2 . TRBV29-1 TGCAGCGTTCCCGACCGAATTCGATCTAACTATGGCTACACCTTC CSVPDRIRSNYGYTF
. TRBJ1-2 . TRBV25-1 TGTGCCAGCAGTGAAACCCGTAACCAGGGGATAGGGGGCTACACCTTC CASSETRNQGIGGYTF
many TRBJ2-3 TRBD1 TRBV5-1 TGCGCCAGCAGCCCGGGACAGCCCACAGATACGCAGTATTTT CASSPGQPTDTQYF
. TRBJ1-2 . TRBV20-1 TGCAGTGCCCAGCTCGGGGGAAACTATGGCTACACCTTC CSAQLGGNYGYTF
few TRBJ2-1 . TRBV7-9 TGTGCCAGCAGTATCGATACTGTGGACAATGAGCAGTTCTTC CASSIDTVDNEQFF
. TRBJ2-5 . TRBV19 TGTGCCAGTAGTCCCCGACCCGGGGAGACCCAGTACTTC CASSPRPGETQYF
many TRBJ1-5 . TRBV6-5 TGTGCCAGCAGTTACGATCGGAGCGGAGGTAATCAGCCCCAGCATTTT CASSYDRSGGNQPQHF
. TRBJ1-5 . TRBV15 TGTGCCACCAGCATTGAAGGGTCCCAGCCCCAGCATTTT CATSIEGSQPQHF
. TRBJ1-5 . TRBV5-1 TGCGCCAGCGGGAGAGGCCCGGGCCAGCCCCAGCATTTT CASGRGPGQPQHF
few TRBJ2-1 . TRBV4-2 TGTGCCAGCAGCCAGATAAACAATGAGCAGTTCTTC CASSQINNEQFF
few TRBJ2-1 TRBD2 TRBV12-3/TRBV12-4 TGTGCCAGCAGCTTCTCCCTAAGAGGCGGGGGGAATGAGCAGTTCTTC CASSFSLRGGGNEQFF
many TRBJ2-6 . TRBV4-3 TGCGCCAGCAGCCAAGAAAAGGACGCCTCTGGGGCCAACGTCCTGACTTTC CASSQEKDASGANVLTF
. TRBJ2-7 . TRBV20-1 TGCAGTGCTAGTTCAGACAGTTACTACGAGCAGTACTTC CSASSDSYYEQYF
few TRBJ2-1 . TRBV6-1 TGTGCCAGCACCAATGGGGGCTCCTACAATGAGCAGTTCTTC CASTNGGSYNEQFF
large TRBJ2-1 TRBD2 TRBV19 TGTGCCAGTAGTAGGCCTAGCGGGACTTACAATGAGCAGTTCTTC CASSRPSGTYNEQFF
. TRBJ1-1 . TRBV6-1 TGTGCCAGCAGTACCCCGGGTCACCTCACTGAAGCTTTCTTT CASSTPGHLTEAFF
few TRBJ2-3 . TRBV7-2 TGTGCCAGCAGCTCTCTTCCGGGAGCTAGCACAGATACGCAGTATTTT CASSSLPGASTDTQYF
. TRBJ2-3 . TRBV7-2 TGTGCCAGCAGCCCCGACCGCCCCGGGAAGTATTTT CASSPDRPGKYF
many TRBJ2-3 . TRBV7-8 TGTGCCAGCAGCTTTATAGTCAATACGCAGTATTTT CASSFIVNTQYF
. TRBJ2-1 . TRBV12-5 TGTGCTAGTGGTTTGACTCAGTACAATGAGCAGTTCTTC CASGLTQYNEQFF
few TRBJ2-1 . TRBV12-3/TRBV12-4 TGTGCCAGCAGTGGCCTGAGCAATGAGCAGTTCTTC CASSGLSNEQFF